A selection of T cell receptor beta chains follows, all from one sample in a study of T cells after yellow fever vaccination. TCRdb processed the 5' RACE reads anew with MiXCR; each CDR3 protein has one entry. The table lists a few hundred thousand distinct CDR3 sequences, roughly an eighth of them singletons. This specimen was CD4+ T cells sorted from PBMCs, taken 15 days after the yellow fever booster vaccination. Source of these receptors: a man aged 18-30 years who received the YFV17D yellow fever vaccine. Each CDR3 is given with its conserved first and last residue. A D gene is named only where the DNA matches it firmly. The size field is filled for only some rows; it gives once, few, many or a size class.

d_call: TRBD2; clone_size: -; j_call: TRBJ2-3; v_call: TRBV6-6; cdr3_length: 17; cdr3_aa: CASSAKLAGGDTDTQYF; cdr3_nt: TGTGCCAGCAGCGCAAAACTAGCGGGGGGTGATACAGATACGCAGTATTTT
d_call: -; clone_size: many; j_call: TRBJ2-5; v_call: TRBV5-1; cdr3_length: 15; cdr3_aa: CASSLDIGRRETQYF; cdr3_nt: TGCGCCAGCAGCTTGGACATCGGGCGGAGAGAGACCCAGTACTTC
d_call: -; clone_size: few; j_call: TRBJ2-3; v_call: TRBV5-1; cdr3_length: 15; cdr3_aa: CASSAEPGRTDTQYF; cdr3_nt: TGCGCCAGCAGCGCGGAGCCAGGCCGCACAGATACGCAGTATTTT
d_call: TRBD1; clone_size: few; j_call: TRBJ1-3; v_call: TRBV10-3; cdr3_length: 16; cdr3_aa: CAISELGTGSGNTIYF; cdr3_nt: TGTGCCATCAGTGAGTTGGGGACAGGGTCTGGAAACACCATATATTTT
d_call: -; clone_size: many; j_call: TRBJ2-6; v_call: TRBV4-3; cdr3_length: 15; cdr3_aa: CASSQGYSGANVLTF; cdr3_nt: TGCGCCAGCAGCCAGGGCTACTCTGGGGCCAACGTCCTGACTTTC
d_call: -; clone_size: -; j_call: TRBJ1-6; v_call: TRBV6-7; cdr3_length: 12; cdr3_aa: CASSLRSSPLHF; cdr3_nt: TGTGCCAGCAGTCTACGGTCTTCACCCCTCCACTTT
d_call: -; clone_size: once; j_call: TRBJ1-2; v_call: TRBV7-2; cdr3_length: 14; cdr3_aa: CASSERDGLYGYTF; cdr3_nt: TGTGCCAGCAGCGAACGGGACGGACTCTATGGCTACACCTTC
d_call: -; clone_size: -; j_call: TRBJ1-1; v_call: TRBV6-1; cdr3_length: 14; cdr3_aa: CASSKERKNTEAFF; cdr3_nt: TGTGCCAGCAGCAAAGAGCGAAAGAACACTGAAGCTTTCTTT
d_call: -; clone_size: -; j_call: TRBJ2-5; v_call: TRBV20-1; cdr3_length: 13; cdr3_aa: CSAPGLGQETQYF; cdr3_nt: TGCAGTGCTCCAGGGCTGGGGCAAGAGACCCAGTACTTC
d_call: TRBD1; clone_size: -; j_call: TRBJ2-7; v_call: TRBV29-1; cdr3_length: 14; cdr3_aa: CSVDFPGGVNEQYF; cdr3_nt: TGCAGCGTTGATTTCCCAGGGGGCGTCAACGAGCAGTACTTC
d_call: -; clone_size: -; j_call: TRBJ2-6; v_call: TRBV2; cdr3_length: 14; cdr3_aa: CASRGGRGANVLTF; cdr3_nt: TGTGCCAGCAGGGGGGGTAGAGGGGCCAACGTCCTGACTTTC
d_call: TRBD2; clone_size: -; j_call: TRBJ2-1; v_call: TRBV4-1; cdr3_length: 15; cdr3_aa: CASSALAGQYNEQFF; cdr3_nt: TGCGCCAGCAGCGCACTAGCGGGCCAATACAATGAGCAGTTCTTC
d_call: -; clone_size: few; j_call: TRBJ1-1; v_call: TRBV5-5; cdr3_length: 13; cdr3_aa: CASSAQGRTEAFF; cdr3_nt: TGTGCCAGCAGCGCTCAGGGCCGGACTGAAGCTTTCTTT
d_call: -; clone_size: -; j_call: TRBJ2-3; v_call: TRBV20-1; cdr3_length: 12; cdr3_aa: CSAPDFTDTQYF; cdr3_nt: TGCAGTGCGCCGGACTTCACAGATACGCAGTATTTT
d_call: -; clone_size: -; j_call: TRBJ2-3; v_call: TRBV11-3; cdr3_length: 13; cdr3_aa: CASSFGVTDTQYF; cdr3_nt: TGTGCCAGCAGCTTCGGGGTAACAGATACGCAGTATTTT